This TCR beta chain was captured in a study of human T cells and chemical hapten exposure. This CDR3 spans 15 amino acids. CDR1 and CDR2 (germline): SGHVS, FNYEAQ. V shed 5 bases and J 6 bases; nucleotides not matched to a gene: 10. Ten or more counts support this clonotype. Time point reported: pre-sensitization, week 0. Treatment specified: therapeutic diphenylcyclopropenone sensitization with weekly scalp DPC. One entry per CDR3 protein results from TCRdb running MiXCR on the RACE reads. Altogether some 51,000 distinct CDR3 sequences are present, about 9.4% being singletons, with the ten largest covering 11% to 15%.

The sequence came from a woman aged 40 to 49 with alopecia areata. Some clones in this sample may be carry-over from other donors' samples. This specimen was whole blood, taken in connection with sensitization to the hapten diphenylcyclopropenone (DPC). The V gene is TRBV7-6, the J gene TRBJ2-7; 10 positions agree with TRBD1. The CDR3 sequence: CASSKPGQGPPEQYF. CDR3 DNA: TGTGCCAGCAGCAAACCGGGACAGGGGCCGCCCGAGCAGTACTTC.